The 16 T cell receptor beta chains reported below all come from one sample, sequenced in a study of blood T cell repertoires in COVID-19. The protocol was immunoSEQ multiplex PCR, while the TCRdb copy is restricted to in-frame clones and leaves out a portion. In the table there are under 300,000 clones, roughly 86% of which are singletons. Input material: PBMCs or T cells enriched from blood (not recorded which). Receptor source: a woman aged 55-70 years who had recovered from COVID-19.

The rearrangement joins TRBV4-1 to TRBJ2-2; TRBD2 agrees at 16 bases. Per the germline V gene, CDR1 is MGHRA and CDR2 is YSYEKL. J gave up 6 bases and V 1 base, and 5 bases lay outside the gene matches. This CDR3 has 18 amino acids. The CDR3 DNA sequence: TGCGCCAGCAGCCAAGTAGGGACTAGCGGGAGGGTGGCCGGGGAGCTGTTTTTT. This sequence encodes CASSQVGTSGRVAGELFF.

This clone was observed a single time. The chain couples TRBV5-1 to TRBJ1-2; the match to TRBD1 covers 7 bases. The V and J ends lost 5 bases and 4 bases, in that order; junction bases with no gene match: 8. CDR3 size: 14 residues. Per the germline V gene, CDR1 is SGHRS and CDR2 is YFSETQ. CDR3 sequence: CASRQGQESYGYTF. In nucleotides, the CDR3 is TGCGCCAGCAGACAAGGACAGGAATCCTATGGCTACACCTTC.

V is TRBV11-2 and J is TRBJ2-7; D gene ambiguous. This CDR3 is built from 13 residues. Germline loops: CDR1 SGHAT, CDR2 FQNNGV. V was cut by 5 bases and J by 4 bases, with 12 bases left in between. The CDR3 loop is CASSEDLRYEQYF. In nucleotides, the CDR3 is TGTGCCAGCAGCGAAGATCTACGTTACGAGCAGTACTTC.

V and J are TRBV2 and TRBJ2-3, with 8 bases fitting TRBD2. Germline values: CDR1 SNHLY, CDR2 FYNNEI. J gave up 1 base and V 6 bases, and 3 bases lay outside the gene matches. This CDR3 region has 14 residues. The chain's CDR3 is CASRFSGGTDTQYF. The CDR3, as DNA: TGTGCCAGCAGGTTTAGCGGGGGCACAGATACGCAGTATTTT.

The chain recombines TRBV6-1 with TRBJ2-3; D is unclear. The germline gives CDR1 MNHNS, CDR2 SASEGT. Trimming cost V 2 bases and J 3 bases, with 12 bases left between them. The CDR3 runs 15 residues. The CDR3 reads CASSEYGGLTDTQYF. The CDR3 DNA sequence: TGTGCCAGCAGTGAATACGGCGGCCTGACAGATACGCAGTATTTT.

This rearrangement joins TRBV18 to TRBJ2-7; the D is unclear. V dropped 0 bases and J dropped 0 bases, with 3 bases sitting between them. Looked up from germline, CDR1 is KGHSH and CDR2 is LQKENI. This CDR3 contains 13 residues. CDR3 sequence: CASSPPRSYEQYF. The CDR3 nucleotides read TGTGCCAGCTCACCACCCCGCTCCTACGAGCAGTACTTC. Drawing the rest from reference TRBV18 and TRBJ2-7, the complete variable domain is NAGVMQNPRHLVRRRGQEARLRCSPMKGHSHVYWYRQLPEEGLKFMVYLQKENIIDESGMPKERFSAEFPKEGPSILRIQQVVRGDSAAYFCASSPPRSYEQYFGPGTRLTVT.

This CDR3 is CASSIGLARGAVETQYF. The CDR3 DNA reads TGTGCCAGTAGTATAGGCTTGGCCCGGGGGGCGGTAGAGACCCAGTACTTC. The rearrangement joins TRBV19 to TRBJ2-5; possibly TRBD2 for D (7 bases). V shed 1 base and J shed 4 bases, with 19 bases lying between them. The CDR3 has 17 residues. Germline V gene data show CDR1 as LNHDA and CDR2 as SQIVND (reference sequence).

The chain joins TRBV10-1 to TRBJ1-2, with D unresolved. CDR3 size: 12 residues. The germline gives CDR1 WNHNN, CDR2 SYGVQD (reference sequence). V lost 7 bases and J 3 bases, leaving 9 bases between the germline ends. The CDR3 reads CASKLLYYGYTF. CDR3 in DNA: TGCGCCAGCAAACTCCTCTACTATGGCTACACCTTC.

This sequence joins TRBV19 and TRBJ2-3; 9 bases align to TRBD1. V gave up 4 bases and J gave up 2 bases; unmatched junction bases: 7. This CDR3 is 16 amino acids long. Germline V lookup: CDR1 LNHDA, CDR2 SQIVND (reference sequence). CDR3 sequence: CASSSLGTGYTDTQYF. CDR3 DNA: TGTGCCAGTAGTAGTCTCGGGACAGGGTACACAGATACGCAGTATTTT.

This chain uses TRBV28 with TRBJ2-7, with D tentatively TRBD1 (6 bases). V dropped 8 bases and J dropped 2 bases, with 10 bases sitting between them. The CDR3 runs 12 residues. CDR1 is MDHEN, CDR2 SYDVKM, per germline. In DNA form, the CDR3 reads TGTGCCAGCTCAGGGGTAACCTACGAGCAGTACTTC. Amino acid sequence: CASSGVTYEQYF.

The V and J genes are TRBV15 and TRBJ1-5, with D perhaps matching TRBD1 (5 bases). Per germline, CDR1 LNHNV and CDR2 YYDKDF (reference sequence). The CDR3 covers 16 residues. V lost 1 base to trimming and J lost 7 bases, with 17 bases between them. The CDR3 region has the DNA TGTGCCACCAGCAGAGTTCCCCCTGGGGGGTTCCAGCCCCAGCATTTT. Encoded protein: CATSRVPPGGFQPQHF.

The rearrangement joins TRBV12-5 to TRBJ1-2, with TRBD1 matching 9 bases. Trimming removed 1 base from V and 4 bases from J; junction bases left unmatched: 16. Germline loops: CDR1 LGHNT, CDR2 FRNRAP. The CDR3 contains 19 residues. CDR3 nucleotide sequence: TGTGCTAGTGGTTTGGAACGCGGGACAGGGATCGGCCCCAGCTATGGCTACACCTTC. It yields the protein CASGLERGTGIGPSYGYTF. The whole variable domain, filled in from reference TRBV12-5 and TRBJ1-2, reads DARVTQTPRHKVTEMGQEVTMRCQPILGHNTVFWYRQTMMQGLELLAYFRNRAPLDDSGMPKDRFSAEMPDATLATLKIQPSEPRDSAVYFCASGLERGTGIGPSYGYTFGSGTRLTVV.

The chain recombines TRBV15 with TRBJ2-4; weak D call: TRBD2 (5 bases). This CDR3 contains 14 residues. Trimming took 1 base from V and 6 from J, leaving 10 bases between them. Germline assignment: CDR1 LNHNV and CDR2 YYDKDF (reference sequence). The CDR3 spells CATSRVIEGNIQYF. CDR3 DNA: TGTGCCACCAGCAGAGTTATTGAGGGAAACATTCAGTACTTC.

The rearrangement joins TRBV4-2 to TRBJ2-7; 8 bases are a match to TRBD2. The V and J ends lost 2 bases and 3 bases, in that order; junction bases with no gene match: 9. Germline CDR1 is LGHNA and CDR2 is YNFKEQ. The CDR3 is made up of 16 amino acids. This CDR3 reads CASSQTDGGAGYEQYF. CDR3 coding DNA: TGTGCCAGCAGCCAAACTGACGGGGGGGCGGGCTACGAGCAGTACTTC.

The chain combines TRBV7-8 with TRBJ1-5; no definite D call. V dropped 4 bases and J dropped 4 bases, with 14 bases sitting between them. Germline-derived CDR1 and CDR2 are SGHVS and FQNEAQ. There are 15 residues in the CDR3. In DNA, the CDR3 is TGTGCCAGCAGCTCCCTCGGAGGGCCGAATCAGCCCCAGCATTTT. Translated: CASSSLGGPNQPQHF.

The genes are TRBV11-3 and TRBJ2-3, with 9 bases lining up with TRBD1. V lost 3 bases and J lost 0; bases outside the gene matches: 13. CDR3 length: 19 amino acids. The germline gives CDR1 SGHNT, CDR2 YENEEA. CDR3 amino acids: CASSFPLTGGFSSTDTQYF. The CDR3 bases are TGTGCCAGCAGCTTTCCTCTGACAGGGGGGTTTAGCAGCACAGATACGCAGTATTTT.